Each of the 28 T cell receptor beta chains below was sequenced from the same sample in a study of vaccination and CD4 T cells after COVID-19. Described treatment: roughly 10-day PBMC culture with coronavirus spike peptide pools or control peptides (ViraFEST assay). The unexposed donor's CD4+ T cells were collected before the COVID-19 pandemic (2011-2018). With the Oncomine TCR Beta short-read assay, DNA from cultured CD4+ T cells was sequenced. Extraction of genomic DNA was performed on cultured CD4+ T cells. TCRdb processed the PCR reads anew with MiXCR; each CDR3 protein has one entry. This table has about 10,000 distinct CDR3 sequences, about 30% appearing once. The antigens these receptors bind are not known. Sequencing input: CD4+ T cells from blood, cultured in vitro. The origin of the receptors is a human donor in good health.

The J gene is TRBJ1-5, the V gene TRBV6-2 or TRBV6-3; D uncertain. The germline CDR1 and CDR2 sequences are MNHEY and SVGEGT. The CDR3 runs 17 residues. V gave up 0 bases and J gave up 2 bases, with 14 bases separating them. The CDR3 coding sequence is TGTGCCAGCAGTTACTCCCCCGCACAATATGGCAATCAGCCCCAGCATTTT. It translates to CASSYSPAQYGNQPQHF.

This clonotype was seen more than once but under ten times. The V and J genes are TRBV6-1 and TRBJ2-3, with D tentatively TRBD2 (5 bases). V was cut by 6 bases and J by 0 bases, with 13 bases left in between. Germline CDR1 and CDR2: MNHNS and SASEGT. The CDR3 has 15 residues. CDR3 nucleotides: TGTGCCAGCAGCCGGACCGGGATTAGCACAGATACGCAGTATTTT. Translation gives CASSRTGISTDTQYF.

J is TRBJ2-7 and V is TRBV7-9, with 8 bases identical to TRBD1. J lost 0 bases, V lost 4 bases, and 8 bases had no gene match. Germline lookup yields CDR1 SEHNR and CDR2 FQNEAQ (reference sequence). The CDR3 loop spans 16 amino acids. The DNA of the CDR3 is TGTGCCAGCAGCTCACCCCGGACAGGGTTCTCCTACGAGCAGTACTTC. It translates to CASSSPRTGFSYEQYF.

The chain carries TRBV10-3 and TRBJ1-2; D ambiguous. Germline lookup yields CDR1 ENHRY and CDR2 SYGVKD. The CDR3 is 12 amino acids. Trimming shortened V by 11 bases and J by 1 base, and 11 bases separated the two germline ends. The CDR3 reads CAGSGDNYGYTF. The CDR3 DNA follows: TGTGCCGGGTCCGGAGATAACTATGGCTACACCTTC.

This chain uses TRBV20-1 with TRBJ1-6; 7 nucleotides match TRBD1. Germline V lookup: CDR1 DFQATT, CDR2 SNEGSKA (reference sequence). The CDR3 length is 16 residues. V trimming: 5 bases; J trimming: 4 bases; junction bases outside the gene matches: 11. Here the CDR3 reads CSAGVDRVGYNSPLHF. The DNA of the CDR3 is TGCAGTGCTGGGGTCGACAGGGTGGGTTATAATTCACCCCTCCACTTT.

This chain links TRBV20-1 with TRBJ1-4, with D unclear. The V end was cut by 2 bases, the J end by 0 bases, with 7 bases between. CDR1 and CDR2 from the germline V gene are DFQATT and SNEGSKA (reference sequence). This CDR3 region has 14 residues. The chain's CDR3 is CSARRSTTNEKLFF. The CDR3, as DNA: TGCAGTGCTAGACGGTCCACAACTAATGAAAAACTGTTTTTT.

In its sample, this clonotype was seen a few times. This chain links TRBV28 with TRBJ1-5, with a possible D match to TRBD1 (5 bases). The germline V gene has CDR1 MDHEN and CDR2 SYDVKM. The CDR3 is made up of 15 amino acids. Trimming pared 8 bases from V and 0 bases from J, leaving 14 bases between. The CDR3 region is CASLQGGPSNQPQHF. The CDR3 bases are TGTGCCAGCCTTCAGGGAGGGCCTAGCAATCAGCCCCAGCATTTT.

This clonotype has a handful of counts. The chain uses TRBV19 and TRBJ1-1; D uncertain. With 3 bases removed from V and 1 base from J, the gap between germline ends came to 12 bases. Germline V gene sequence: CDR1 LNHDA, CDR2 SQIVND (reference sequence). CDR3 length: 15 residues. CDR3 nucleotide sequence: TGTGCCAGTAGTATGGCTGCCTGGCGGAACACTGAAGCTTTCTTT. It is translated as CASSMAAWRNTEAFF.

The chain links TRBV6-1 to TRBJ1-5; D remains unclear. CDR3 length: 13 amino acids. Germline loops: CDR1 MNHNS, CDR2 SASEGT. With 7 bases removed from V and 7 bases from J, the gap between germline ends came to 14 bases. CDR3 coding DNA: TGTGCCAGCATTGGAGGGAGAAGACAGCCCCAGCATTTT. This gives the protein CASIGGRRQPQHF.

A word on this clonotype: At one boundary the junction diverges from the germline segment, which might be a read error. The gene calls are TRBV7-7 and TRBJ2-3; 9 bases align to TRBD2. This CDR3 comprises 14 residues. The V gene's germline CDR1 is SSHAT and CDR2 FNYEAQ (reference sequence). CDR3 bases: TGTGCTAGCAGCCGGACTAGCGGCACAGATACGCAGTATTTT. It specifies CASSRTSGTDTQYF.

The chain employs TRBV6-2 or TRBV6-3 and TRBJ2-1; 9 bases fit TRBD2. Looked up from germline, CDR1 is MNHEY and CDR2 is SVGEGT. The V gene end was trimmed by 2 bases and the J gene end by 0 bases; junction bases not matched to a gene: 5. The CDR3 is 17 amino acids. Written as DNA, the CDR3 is TGTGCCAGCAGTTACGCTAGCGGGGCGAGCTCCTACAATGAGCAGTTCTTC. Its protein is CASSYASGASSYNEQFF.

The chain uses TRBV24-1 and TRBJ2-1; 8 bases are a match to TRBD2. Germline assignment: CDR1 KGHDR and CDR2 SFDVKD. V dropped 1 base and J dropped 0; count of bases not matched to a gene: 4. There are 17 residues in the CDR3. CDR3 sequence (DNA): TGTGCCACCAGTGATTTTGGTAGCGGGACCTCCTACAATGAGCAGTTCTTC. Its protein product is CATSDFGSGTSYNEQFF.

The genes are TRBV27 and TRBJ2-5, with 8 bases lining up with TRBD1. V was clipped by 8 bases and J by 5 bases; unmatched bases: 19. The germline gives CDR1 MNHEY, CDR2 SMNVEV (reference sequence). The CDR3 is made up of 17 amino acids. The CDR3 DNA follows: TGTGCCAGCGGCTCCCCAGCCCGACAGGGGCTACGGGAGACCCAGTACTTC. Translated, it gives CASGSPARQGLRETQYF.

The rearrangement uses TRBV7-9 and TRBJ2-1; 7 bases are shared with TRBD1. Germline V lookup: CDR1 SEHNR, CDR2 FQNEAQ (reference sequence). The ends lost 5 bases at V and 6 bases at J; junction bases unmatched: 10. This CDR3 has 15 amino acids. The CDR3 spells CASSPKRRTGNEQFF. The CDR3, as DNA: TGTGCCAGCAGCCCCAAGAGGAGGACAGGCAATGAGCAGTTCTTC.

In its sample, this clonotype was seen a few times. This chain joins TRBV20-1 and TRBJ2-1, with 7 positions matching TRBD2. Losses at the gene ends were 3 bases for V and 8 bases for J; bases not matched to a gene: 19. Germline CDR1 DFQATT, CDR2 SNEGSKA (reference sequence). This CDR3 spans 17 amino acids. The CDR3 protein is CSASGGGWTRVSHEQFF. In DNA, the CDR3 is TGCAGTGCTAGTGGCGGGGGTTGGACTAGGGTTTCTCATGAGCAGTTCTTC.

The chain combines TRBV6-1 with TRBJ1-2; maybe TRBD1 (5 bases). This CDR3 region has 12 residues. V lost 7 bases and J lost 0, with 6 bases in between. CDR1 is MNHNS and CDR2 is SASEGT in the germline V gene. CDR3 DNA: TGTGCCAGCACAGGGCCTAACTATGGCTACACCTTC. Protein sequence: CASTGPNYGYTF.

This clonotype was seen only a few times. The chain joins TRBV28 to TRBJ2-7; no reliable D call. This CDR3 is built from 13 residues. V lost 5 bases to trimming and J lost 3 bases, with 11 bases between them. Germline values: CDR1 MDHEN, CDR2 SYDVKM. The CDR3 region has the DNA TGTGCCAGCAGTGACCCCCCCAACTACGAGCAGTACTTC. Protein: CASSDPPNYEQYF. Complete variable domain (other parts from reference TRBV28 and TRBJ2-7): DVKVTQSSRYLVKRTGEKVFLECVQDMDHENMFWYRQDPGLGLRLIYFSYDVKMKEKGDIPEGYSVSREKKERFSLILESASTNQTSMYLCASSDPPNYEQYFGPGTRLTVT.

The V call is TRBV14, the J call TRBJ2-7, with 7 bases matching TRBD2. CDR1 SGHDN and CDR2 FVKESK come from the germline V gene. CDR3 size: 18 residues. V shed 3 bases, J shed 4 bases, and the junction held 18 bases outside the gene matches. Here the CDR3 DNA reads TGTGCCAGCAGCCATCCCAAAGGTCTGGGAGGGTTCAGGTACGAGCAGTACTTC. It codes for CASSHPKGLGGFRYEQYF.

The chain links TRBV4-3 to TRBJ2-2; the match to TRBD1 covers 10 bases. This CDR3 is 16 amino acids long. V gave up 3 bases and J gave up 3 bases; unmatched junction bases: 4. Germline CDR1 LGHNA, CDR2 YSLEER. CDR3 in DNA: TGCGCCAGCAGCCATAGACAGGGGGCCCACACCGGGGAGCTGTTTTTT. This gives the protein CASSHRQGAHTGELFF.

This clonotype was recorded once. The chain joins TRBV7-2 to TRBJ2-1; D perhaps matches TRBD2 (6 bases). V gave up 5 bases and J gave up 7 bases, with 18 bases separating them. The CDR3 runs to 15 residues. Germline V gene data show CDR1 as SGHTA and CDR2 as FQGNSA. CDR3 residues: CASSKIAVWGNEQFF. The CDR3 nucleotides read TGTGCCAGCAGCAAAATAGCGGTTTGGGGGAATGAGCAGTTCTTC.

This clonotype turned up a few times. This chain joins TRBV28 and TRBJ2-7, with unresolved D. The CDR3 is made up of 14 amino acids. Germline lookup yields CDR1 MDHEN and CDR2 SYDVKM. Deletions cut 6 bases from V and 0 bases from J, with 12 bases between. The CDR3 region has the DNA TGTGCCAGCAGCACCCCGAGCAGCTCCTACGAGCAGTACTTC. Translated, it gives CASSTPSSSYEQYF.

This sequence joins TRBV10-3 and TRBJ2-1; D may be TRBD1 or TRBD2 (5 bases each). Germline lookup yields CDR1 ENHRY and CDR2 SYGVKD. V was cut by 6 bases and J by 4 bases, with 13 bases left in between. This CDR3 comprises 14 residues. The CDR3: CAISRDEEYNEQFF. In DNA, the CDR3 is TGTGCCATCAGCCGGGACGAGGAATACAATGAGCAGTTCTTC.

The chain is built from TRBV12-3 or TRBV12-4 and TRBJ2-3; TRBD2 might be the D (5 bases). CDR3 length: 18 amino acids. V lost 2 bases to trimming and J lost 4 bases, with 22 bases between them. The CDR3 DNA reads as TGTGCCAGCAGTTTAACCCTGGGGTCTGGGGAGAGGGCAGATACGCAGTATTTT. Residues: CASSLTLGSGERADTQYF.

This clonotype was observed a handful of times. The DNA for the CDR3 is TGTGCCATCAGTGAAGGGCCCGGGACGTATTTT. Translation gives CAISEGPGTYF. V is TRBV10-3 and J is TRBJ2-3, with D possibly being TRBD1 or TRBD2 (5 bases each). The CDR3 is made up of 11 amino acids. Trimming removed 3 bases at V and 14 bases at J, with 12 bases between. Germline CDR1 and CDR2: ENHRY and SYGVKD.

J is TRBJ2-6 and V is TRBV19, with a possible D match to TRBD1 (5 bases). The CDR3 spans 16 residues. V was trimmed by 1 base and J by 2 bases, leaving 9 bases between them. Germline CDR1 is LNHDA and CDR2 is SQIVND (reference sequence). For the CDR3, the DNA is TGTGCCAGTAGTATAGGGTCCAGGGCTGGGGCCAACGTCCTGACTTTC. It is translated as CASSIGSRAGANVLTF.

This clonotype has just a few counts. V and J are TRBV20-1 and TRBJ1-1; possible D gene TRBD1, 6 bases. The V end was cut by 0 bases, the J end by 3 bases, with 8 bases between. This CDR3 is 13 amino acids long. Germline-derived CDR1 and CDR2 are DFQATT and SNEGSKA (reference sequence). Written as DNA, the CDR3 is TGCAGTGCTAGAGAGGACAGTTACACTGAAGCTTTCTTT. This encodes CSAREDSYTEAFF.

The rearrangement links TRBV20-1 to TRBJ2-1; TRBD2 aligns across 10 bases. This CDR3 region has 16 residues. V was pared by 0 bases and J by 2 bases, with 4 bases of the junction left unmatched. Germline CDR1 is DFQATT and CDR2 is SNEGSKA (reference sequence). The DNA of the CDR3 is TGCAGTGCTAGAGATCCAACTAGCGGGGCCTACAATGAGCAGTTCTTC. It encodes CSARDPTSGAYNEQFF.

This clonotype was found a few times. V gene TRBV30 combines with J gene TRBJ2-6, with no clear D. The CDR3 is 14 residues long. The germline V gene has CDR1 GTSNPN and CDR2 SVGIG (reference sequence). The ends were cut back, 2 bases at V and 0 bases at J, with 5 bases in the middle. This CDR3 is CAWSFPSGANVLTF. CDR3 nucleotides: TGTGCCTGGAGTTTCCCCTCTGGGGCCAACGTCCTGACTTTC.